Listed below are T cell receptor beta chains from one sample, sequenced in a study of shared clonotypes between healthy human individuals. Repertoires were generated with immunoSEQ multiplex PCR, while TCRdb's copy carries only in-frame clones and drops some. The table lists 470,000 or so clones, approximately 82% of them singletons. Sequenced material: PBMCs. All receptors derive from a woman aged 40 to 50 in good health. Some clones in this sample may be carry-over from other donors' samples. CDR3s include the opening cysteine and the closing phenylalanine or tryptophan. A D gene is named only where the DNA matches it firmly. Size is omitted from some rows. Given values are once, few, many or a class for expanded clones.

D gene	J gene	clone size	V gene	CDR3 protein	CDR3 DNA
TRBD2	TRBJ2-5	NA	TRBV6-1	CATESPREAQETQYF	TGTGCCACCGAGTCTCCGCGGGAGGCCCAAGAGACCCAGTACTTC
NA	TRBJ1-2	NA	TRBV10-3	CAISVREETAYTF	TGTGCCATCAGTGTTCGGGAAGAGACGGCCTACACCTTC
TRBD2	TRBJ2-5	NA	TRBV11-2	CASSLLVREIMETQYF	TGTGCCAGCAGCTTACTTGTGCGGGAGATTATGGAGACCCAGTACTTC
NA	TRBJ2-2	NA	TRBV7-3	CASSFVNGELFF	TGTGCCAGCAGCTTTGTTAACGGGGAGCTGTTTTTT
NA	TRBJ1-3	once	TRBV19	CASSIARESSGNTIYF	TGTGCCAGTAGTATAGCGAGGGAAAGCTCTGGAAACACCATATATTTT
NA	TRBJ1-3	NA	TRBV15	CATSPSGHLNTIYF	TGTGCCACCAGCCCTTCGGGACACTTAAACACCATATATTTT
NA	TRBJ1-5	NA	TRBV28	CASSSEVDNQPQHF	TGTGCCAGCAGTTCGGAGGTGGACAATCAGCCCCAGCATTTT
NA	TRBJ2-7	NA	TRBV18	CASSPRDGTYEQYF	TGTGCCAGCTCACCTAGGGACGGAACCTACGAGCAGTACTTC
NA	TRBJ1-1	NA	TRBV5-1	CASRRESMNTEAFF	TGCGCCAGCCGAAGAGAGAGCATGAACACTGAAGCTTTCTTT
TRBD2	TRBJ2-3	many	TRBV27	CASSLWGLGGGGSTDTQYF	TGTGCCAGCAGTTTATGGGGTCTGGGGGGCGGGGGGAGCACAGATACGCAGTATTTT
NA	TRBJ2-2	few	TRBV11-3	CASSTGLNTGELFF	TGTGCCAGCAGCACGGGCCTAAACACCGGGGAGCTGTTTTTT
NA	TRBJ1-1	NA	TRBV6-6	CASSYSTQLNTEAFF	TGTGCCAGCAGTTACTCGACTCAGTTGAACACTGAAGCTTTCTTT
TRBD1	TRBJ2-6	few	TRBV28	CASSSGGSNSGANVLTF	TGTGCCAGCAGCTCAGGGGGAAGTAACTCTGGGGCCAACGTCCTGACTTTC
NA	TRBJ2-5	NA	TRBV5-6	CASSRTITRGETQYF	TGTGCCAGCAGCCGCACTATTACTAGGGGAGAGACCCAGTACTTC
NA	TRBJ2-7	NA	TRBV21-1	CASSKLVFQYSYEQYF	TGTGCCAGCAGCAAATTGGTCTTCCAGTACTCCTACGAGCAGTACTTC
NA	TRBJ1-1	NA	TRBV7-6	CASKQRGGITEAFF	TGTGCCAGCAAACAGCGGGGAGGGATCACTGAAGCTTTCTTT
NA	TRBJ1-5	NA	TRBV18	CASSATANQPQHF	TGTGCCAGCTCAGCGACAGCAAATCAGCCCCAGCATTTT
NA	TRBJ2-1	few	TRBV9	CASSATYNEQFF	TGTGCCAGCAGCGCGACCTACAATGAGCAGTTCTTC
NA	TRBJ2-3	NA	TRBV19	CASSSKFMDTQYF	TGTGCCAGTAGTTCTAAGTTCATGGATACGCAGTATTTT
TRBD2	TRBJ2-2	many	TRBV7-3	CASSLGLAGAIGELFF	TGTGCCAGCAGCTTAGGGCTAGCGGGAGCGATCGGGGAGCTGTTTTTT
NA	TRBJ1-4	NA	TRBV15	CATSRDLGRDEKLFF	TGTGCCACCAGCAGAGATTTGGGGAGGGATGAAAAACTGTTTTTT
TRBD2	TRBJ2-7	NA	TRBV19	CASSIEPSGSVEQYF	TGTGCCAGTAGTATAGAACCTAGCGGGAGCGTCGAGCAGTACTTC
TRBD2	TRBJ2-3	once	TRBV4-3	CASSQDIGTSGNTDTQYF	TGCGCCAGCAGCCAAGATATCGGGACTAGCGGGAACACAGATACGCAGTATTTT
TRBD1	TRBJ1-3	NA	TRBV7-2	CASSPRAGGGNTIYF	TGTGCCAGCAGCCCTAGAGCAGGGGGTGGAAACACCATATATTTT
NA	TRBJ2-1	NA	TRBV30	CAWSVHHEQFF	TGTGCCTGGAGTGTACACCATGAGCAGTTCTTC
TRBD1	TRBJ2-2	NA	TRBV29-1	CSAGTGGLGTGELFF	TGCAGCGCCGGGACAGGGGGCTTGGGCACCGGGGAGCTGTTTTTT
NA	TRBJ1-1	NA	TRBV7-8	CASSLGPVNTEAFF	TGTGCCAGCAGCTTAGGCCCTGTAAACACTGAAGCTTTCTTT
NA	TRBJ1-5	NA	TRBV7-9	CASSLPPGPQHF	TGTGCCAGCAGCTTACCCCCCGGGCCCCAGCATTTT